This passage covers 4 T cell receptor beta chains from one sample sequenced in a study of early T cells in non-severe SARS-CoV-2 infection. TCRdb independently ran MiXCR on the 5' RACE reads; one entry per CDR3 protein. The sample lists some 36,000 distinct CDR3 sequences; under 7% were seen once. Sequences were obtained from whole blood. Receptors were obtained from an adult who was a healthcare worker with PCR-confirmed SARS-CoV-2 infection or an uninfected control (not recorded which).

DNA for the CDR3: TGCGCCAGCAGCCGGGACAGGTCTGGGGCCAACGTCCTGACTTTC. This translates into CASSRDRSGANVLTF. V and J are TRBV4-3 and TRBJ2-6; TRBD1 matches at 8 bases. Germline CDR1 is LGHNA and CDR2 is YSLEER. This CDR3 region has 15 residues. The trim removed 4 bases at V and 1 base at J, leaving 0 bases unmatched.

This clonotype was seen at least ten times. This rearrangement joins TRBV11-2 to TRBJ2-7; 9 bases match TRBD2. V shed 5 bases, J shed 0 bases, and the junction held 8 bases outside the gene matches. This CDR3 is 16 amino acids long. CDR1 SGHAT and CDR2 FQNNGV come from the germline V gene. The CDR3 DNA sequence: TGTGCCAGCAGCCGGGGGGATAGCGGGAGCTCCTACGAGCAGTACTTC. Its protein product is CASSRGDSGSSYEQYF.

This clonotype was counted only a few times. J is TRBJ1-4 and V is TRBV7-9; no clear D. The germline V gene encodes CDR1 SEHNR and CDR2 FQNEAQ (reference sequence). This CDR3 is built from 15 residues. Trimming removed 2 bases from V and 2 bases from J, with 9 bases in between. The CDR3 region has the DNA TGTGCCAGCAGCTTAAGACGCGGTACTAATGAAAAACTGTTTTTT. This sequence encodes CASSLRRGTNEKLFF. The full variable domain, rest sourced from reference TRBV7-9 and TRBJ1-4, is DTGVSQNPRHKITKRGQNVTFRCDPISEHNRLYWYRQTLGQGPEFLTYFQNEAQLEKSRLLSDRFSAERPKGSFSTLEIQRTEQGDSAMYLCASSLRRGTNEKLFFGSGTQLSVL.

This clonotype has at least ten counts. The chain uses TRBV20-1 and TRBJ1-2, with 9 positions matching TRBD1. CDR3 length: 14 residues. V lost 6 bases and J lost 2; bases outside the gene matches: 7. Per germline, CDR1 DFQATT and CDR2 SNEGSKA (reference sequence). The CDR3 region is CSATHRGRNYGYTF. CDR3 DNA sequence: TGCAGTGCCACTCACAGGGGGCGGAACTATGGCTACACCTTC.